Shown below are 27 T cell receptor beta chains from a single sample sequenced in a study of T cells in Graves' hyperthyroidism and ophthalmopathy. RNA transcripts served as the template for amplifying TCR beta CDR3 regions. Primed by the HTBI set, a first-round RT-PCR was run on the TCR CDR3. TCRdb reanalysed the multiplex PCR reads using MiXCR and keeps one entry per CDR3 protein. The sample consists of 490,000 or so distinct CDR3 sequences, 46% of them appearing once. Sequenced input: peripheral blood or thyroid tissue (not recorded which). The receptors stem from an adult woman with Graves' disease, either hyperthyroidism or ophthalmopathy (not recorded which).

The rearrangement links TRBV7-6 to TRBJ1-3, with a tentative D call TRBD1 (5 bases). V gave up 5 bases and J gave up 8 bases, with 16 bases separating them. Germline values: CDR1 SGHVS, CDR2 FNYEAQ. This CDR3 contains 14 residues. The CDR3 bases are TGTGCCAGCAGCACCGGGACTGAGATAGACACCATATATTTT. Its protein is CASSTGTEIDTIYF.

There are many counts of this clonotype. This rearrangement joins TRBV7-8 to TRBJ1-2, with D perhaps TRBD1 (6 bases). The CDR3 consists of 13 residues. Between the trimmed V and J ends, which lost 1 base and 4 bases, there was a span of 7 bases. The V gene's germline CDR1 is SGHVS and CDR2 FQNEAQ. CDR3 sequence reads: CASSLEGGYGYTF. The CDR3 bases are TGTGCCAGCAGCTTAGAGGGGGGCTATGGCTACACCTTC.

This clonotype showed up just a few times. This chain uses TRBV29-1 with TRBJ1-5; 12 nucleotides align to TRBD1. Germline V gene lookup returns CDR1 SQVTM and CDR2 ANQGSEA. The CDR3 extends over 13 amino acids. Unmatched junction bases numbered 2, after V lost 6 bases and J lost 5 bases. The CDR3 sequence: CSVGQGADQPQHF. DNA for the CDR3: TGCAGCGTGGGACAGGGGGCGGATCAGCCCCAGCATTTT.

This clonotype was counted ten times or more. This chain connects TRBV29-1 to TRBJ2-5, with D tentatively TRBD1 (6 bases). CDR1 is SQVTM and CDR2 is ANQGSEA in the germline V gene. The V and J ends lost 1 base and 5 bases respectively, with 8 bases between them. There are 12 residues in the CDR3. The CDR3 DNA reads TGCAGCGTTGAAGGGGGGCGGGAGACCCAGTACTTC. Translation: CSVEGGRETQYF. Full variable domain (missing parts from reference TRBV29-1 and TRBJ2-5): SAVISQKPSRDICQRGTSLTIQCQVDSQVTMMFWYRQQPGQSLTLIATANQGSEATYESGFVIDKFPISRPNLTFSTLTVSNMSPEDSSIYLCSVEGGRETQYFGPGTRLLVL.

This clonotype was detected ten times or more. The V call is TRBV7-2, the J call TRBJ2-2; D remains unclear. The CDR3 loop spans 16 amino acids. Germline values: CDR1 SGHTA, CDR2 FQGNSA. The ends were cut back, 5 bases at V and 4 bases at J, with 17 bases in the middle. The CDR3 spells CASSPRARAATGELFF. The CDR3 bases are TGTGCCAGCAGCCCCCGTGCAAGGGCGGCCACCGGGGAGCTGTTTTTT.

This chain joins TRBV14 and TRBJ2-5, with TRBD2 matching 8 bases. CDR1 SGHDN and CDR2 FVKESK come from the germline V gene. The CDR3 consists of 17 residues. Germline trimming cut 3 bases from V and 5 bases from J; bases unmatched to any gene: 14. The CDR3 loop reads CASSQYLLAGGLETQYF. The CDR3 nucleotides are TGTGCCAGCAGCCAGTACCTTCTCGCGGGAGGTCTGGAGACCCAGTACTTC.

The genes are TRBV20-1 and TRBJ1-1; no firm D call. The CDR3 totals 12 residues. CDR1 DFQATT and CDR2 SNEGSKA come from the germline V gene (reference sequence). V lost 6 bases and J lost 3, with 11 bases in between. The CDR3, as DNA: TGCAGTGCCAAACGGGTTTACACTGAAGCTTTCTTT. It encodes CSAKRVYTEAFF.

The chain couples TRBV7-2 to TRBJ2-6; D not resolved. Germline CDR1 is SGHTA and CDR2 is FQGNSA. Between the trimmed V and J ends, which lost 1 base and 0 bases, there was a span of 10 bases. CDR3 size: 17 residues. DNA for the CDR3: TGTGCCAGCAGCTTAGTGGTCAATCCCTCTGGGGCCAACGTCCTGACTTTC. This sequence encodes CASSLVVNPSGANVLTF.

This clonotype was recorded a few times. CDR3 sequence reads: CASQEPGSYGYTF. The CDR3 nucleotides read TGTGCCAGTCAAGAACCTGGGAGCTATGGCTACACCTTC. The rearrangement joins TRBV6-1 to TRBJ1-2; D is ambiguous. V shed 9 bases and J shed 4 bases, with 15 bases lying between them. CDR1 and CDR2 from the germline V gene are MNHNS and SASEGT. The CDR3 totals 13 residues.

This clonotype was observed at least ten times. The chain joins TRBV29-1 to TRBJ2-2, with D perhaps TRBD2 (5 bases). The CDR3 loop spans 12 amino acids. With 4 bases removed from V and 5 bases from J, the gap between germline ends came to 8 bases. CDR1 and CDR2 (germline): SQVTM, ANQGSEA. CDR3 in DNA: TGCAGCGTTGCGGGATCAACCGGGGAGCTGTTTTTT. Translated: CSVAGSTGELFF.

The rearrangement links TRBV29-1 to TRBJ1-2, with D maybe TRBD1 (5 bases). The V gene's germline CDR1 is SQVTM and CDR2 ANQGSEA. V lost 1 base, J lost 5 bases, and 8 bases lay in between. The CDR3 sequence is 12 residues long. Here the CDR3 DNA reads TGCAGCGTTGAAGGGACACCGTATGGCTACACCTTC. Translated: CSVEGTPYGYTF.

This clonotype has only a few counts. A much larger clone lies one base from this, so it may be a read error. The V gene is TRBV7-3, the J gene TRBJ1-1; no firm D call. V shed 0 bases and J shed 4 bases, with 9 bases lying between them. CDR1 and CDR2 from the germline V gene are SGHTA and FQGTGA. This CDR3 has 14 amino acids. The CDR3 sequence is CASSLTGESTEAFF. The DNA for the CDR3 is TGTGCCAGCAGCTTAACCGGGGAGAGCACTGAAGCTTTCTTT. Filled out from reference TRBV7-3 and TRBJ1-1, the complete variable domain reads GAGVSQTPSNKVTEKGKYVELRCDPISGHTALYWYRQSLGQGPEFLIYFQGTGAADDSGLPNDRFFAVRPEGSVSTLKIQRTERGDSAVYLCASSLTGESTEAFFGQGTRLTVV.

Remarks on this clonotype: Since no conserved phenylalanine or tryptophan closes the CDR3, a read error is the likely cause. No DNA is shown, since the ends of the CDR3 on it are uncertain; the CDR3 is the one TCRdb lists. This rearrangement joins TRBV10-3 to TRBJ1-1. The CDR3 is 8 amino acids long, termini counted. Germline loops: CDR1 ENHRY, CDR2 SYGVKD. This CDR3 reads CAISAEFS.

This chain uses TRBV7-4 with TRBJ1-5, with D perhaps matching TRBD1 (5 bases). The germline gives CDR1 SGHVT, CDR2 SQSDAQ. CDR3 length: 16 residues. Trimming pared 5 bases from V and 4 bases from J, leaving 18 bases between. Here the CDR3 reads CASSVHGVGGNQPQHF. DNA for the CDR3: TGTGCCAGCAGCGTTCATGGCGTGGGGGGGAATCAGCCCCAGCATTTT.

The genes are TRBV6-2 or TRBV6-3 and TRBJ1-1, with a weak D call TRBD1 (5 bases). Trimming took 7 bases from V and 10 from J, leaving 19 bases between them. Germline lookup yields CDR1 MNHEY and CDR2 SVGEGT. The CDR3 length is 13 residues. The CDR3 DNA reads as TGTGCCAGCACCCGGGACCAGATGGGGGGAGCTTTCTTT. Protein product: CASTRDQMGGAFF.

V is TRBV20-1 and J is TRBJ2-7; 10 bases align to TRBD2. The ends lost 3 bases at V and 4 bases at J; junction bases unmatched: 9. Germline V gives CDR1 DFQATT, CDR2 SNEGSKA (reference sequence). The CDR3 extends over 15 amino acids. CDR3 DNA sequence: TGCAGTGCTAGCCGTACTAGCGGGGCGGGTTACGAGCAGTACTTC. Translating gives CSASRTSGAGYEQYF.

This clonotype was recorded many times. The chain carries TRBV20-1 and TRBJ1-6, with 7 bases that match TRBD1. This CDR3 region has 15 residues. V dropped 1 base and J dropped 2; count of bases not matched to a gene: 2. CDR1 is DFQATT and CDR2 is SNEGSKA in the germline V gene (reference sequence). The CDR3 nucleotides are TGCAGTGCTAGAGCCGGGACAGCCTATAATTCACCCCTCCACTTT. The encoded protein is CSARAGTAYNSPLHF.

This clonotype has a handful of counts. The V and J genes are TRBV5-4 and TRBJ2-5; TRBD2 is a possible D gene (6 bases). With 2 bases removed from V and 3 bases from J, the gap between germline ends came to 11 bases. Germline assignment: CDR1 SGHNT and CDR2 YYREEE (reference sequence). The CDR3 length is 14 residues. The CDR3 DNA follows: TGTGCCAGCAGCTTACCGGGGACTGAAGAGACCCAGTACTTC. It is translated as CASSLPGTEETQYF.

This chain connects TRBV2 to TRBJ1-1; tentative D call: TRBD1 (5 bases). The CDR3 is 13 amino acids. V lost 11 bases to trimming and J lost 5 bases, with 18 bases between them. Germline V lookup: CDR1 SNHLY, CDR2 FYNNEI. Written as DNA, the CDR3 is TGTGCCGAGGCGGGGGGAGTGGAAACTGAAGCTTTCTTT. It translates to CAEAGGVETEAFF.

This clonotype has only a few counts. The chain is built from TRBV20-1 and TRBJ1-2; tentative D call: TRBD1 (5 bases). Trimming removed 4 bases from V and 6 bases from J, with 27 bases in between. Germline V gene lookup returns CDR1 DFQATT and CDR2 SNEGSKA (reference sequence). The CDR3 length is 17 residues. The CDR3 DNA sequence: TGCAGTGCTATGAAGCGGTCGGACGCTTCCGGGGACGATGGCTACACCTTC. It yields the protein CSAMKRSDASGDDGYTF.

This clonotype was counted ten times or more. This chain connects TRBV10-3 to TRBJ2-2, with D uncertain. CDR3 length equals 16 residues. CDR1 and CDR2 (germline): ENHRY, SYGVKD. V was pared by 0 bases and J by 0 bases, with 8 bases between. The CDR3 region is CAISESELPNTGELFF. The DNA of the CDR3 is TGTGCCATCAGTGAGTCTGAATTACCGAACACCGGGGAGCTGTTTTTT.

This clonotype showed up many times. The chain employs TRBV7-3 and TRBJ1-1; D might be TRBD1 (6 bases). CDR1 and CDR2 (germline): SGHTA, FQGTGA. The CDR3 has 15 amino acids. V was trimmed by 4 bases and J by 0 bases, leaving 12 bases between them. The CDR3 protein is CASSSGGLMNTEAFF. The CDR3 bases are TGTGCCAGCAGCTCCGGGGGCCTCATGAACACTGAAGCTTTCTTT.

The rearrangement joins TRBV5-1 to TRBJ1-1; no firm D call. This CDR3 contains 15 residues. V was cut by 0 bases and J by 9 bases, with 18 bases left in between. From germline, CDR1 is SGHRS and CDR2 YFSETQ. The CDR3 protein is CASSLDGVVGTKAFF. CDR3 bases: TGCGCCAGCAGCTTGGATGGGGTAGTGGGCACAAAAGCTTTCTTT.

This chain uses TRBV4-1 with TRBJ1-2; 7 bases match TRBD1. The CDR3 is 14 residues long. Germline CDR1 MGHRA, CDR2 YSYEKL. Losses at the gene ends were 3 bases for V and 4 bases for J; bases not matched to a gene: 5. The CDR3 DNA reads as TGCGCCAGCAGCCAGACGGGACAGAGCTATGGCTACACCTTC. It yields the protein CASSQTGQSYGYTF.

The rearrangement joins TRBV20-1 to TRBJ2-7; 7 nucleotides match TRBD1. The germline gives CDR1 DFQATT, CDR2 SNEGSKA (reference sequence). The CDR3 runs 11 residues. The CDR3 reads CSVPRGYEQYF. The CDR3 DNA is TGCAGCGTCCCCAGGGGGTACGAGCAGTACTTC.

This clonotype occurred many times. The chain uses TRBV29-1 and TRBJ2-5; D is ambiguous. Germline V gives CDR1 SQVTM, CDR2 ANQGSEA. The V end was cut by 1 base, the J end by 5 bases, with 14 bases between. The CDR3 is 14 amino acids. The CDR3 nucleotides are TGCAGCGTTGAAGCGCGAACTGGGATGGAGACCCAGTACTTC. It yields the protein CSVEARTGMETQYF. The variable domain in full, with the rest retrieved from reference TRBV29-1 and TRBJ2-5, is SAVISQKPSRDICQRGTSLTIQCQVDSQVTMMFWYRQQPGQSLTLIATANQGSEATYESGFVIDKFPISRPNLTFSTLTVSNMSPEDSSIYLCSVEARTGMETQYFGPGTRLLVL.

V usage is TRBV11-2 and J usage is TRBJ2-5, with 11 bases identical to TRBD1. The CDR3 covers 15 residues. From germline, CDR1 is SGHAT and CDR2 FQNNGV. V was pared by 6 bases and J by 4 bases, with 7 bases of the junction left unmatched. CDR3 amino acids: CASSPGQGEVETQYF. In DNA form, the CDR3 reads TGTGCCAGCAGTCCGGGACAGGGGGAGGTAGAGACCCAGTACTTC. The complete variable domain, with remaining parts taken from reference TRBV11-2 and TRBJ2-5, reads EAGVAQSPRYKIIEKRQSVAFWCNPISGHATLYWYQQILGQGPKLLIQFQNNGVVDDSQLPKDRFSAERLKGVDSTLKIQPAKLEDSAVYLCASSPGQGEVETQYFGPGTRLLVL.